A selection of T cell receptor beta chains follows, all from one sample in a study of blood T cell repertoires in COVID-19. Clones were read by immunoSEQ multiplex PCR, and TCRdb kept only the in-frame ones, dropping some. The data hold approximately 150,000 clones, with over 75% observed a single time. Sequencing was performed on PBMCs or T cells enriched from blood (not recorded which). The origin of the receptors is a human donor with acute COVID-19. The donor label of this sample is uncertain. Each CDR3 is given with its conserved first and last residue. A D gene is named only where the DNA matches it firmly. The listing skips clone size in some rows; elsewhere it reads once, few, many or a size class.

NA	TRBV5-4	14	TRBJ2-5	NA	TGTGCCAGCAGCTTCTCTCGGGGGCAAGAGACCCAGTACTTC	CASSFSRGQETQYF
NA	TRBV5-4	15	TRBJ2-3	NA	TGTGCCAGCAGCTCCCGGGCCGCGGGCAAAGATACGCAGTATTTT	CASSSRAAGKDTQYF
NA	TRBV20-1	13	TRBJ1-1	NA	TGCAGTGCTAGTTCGGGGGGAAGGACTGAAGCTTTCTTT	CSASSGGRTEAFF
TRBD2	TRBV7-2	15	TRBJ2-1	NA	TGTGCCAGCAGCTACGAGGCTAGCGGAGACAATGAGCAGTTCTTC	CASSYEASGDNEQFF
NA	TRBV19	15	TRBJ1-3	NA	TGTGCCAGTAGTATGACAGGATACTCTGGAAACACCATATATTTT	CASSMTGYSGNTIYF
NA	TRBV21-1	15	TRBJ1-1	NA	TGTGCCAGCAGCAAAGTTCAACAGGGGAGAACTGAAGCTTTCTTT	CASSKVQQGRTEAFF
TRBD1	TRBV19	17	TRBJ2-2	NA	TGTGCCAGTAGTATTACCTTAGGACAGGGGGGCACCGGGGAGCTGTTTTTT	CASSITLGQGGTGELFF
NA	TRBV29-1	14	TRBJ2-7	NA	TGCAGCGCCCTAGAGTCCAGGGTGGCCTACGAGCAGTACTTC	CSALESRVAYEQYF
NA	TRBV15	14	TRBJ2-7	NA	TGTGCCACCAGCAGAGATCCCGGGAACTACGAGCAGTACTTC	CATSRDPGNYEQYF
NA	TRBV19	14	TRBJ2-3	NA	TGTGCCAGTAGTTGGGGGGTAAGCACAGATACGCAGTATTTT	CASSWGVSTDTQYF
NA	TRBV27	13	TRBJ2-7	NA	TGTGCCAGCGGTTACCTGGCGGCTTACGAGCAGTACTTC	CASGYLAAYEQYF
TRBD2	TRBV5-6	16	TRBJ2-6	NA	TGTGCCAGCAGCTCGCCGGGACTAGGCGGGGCCAACGTCCTGACTTTC	CASSSPGLGGANVLTF
TRBD1	TRBV7-3	13	TRBJ1-1	NA	TGTGCCAGCAGCCTCGACAGGGTCACTGAAGCTTTCTTT	CASSLDRVTEAFF
TRBD1	TRBV7-8	18	TRBJ2-3	NA	TGTGCCAGCAGCTTAGCCCCGGGACAGGGGGCTAGCACAGATACGCAGTATTTT	CASSLAPGQGASTDTQYF
TRBD1	TRBV20-1	17	TRBJ2-6	once	TGCAGTGCTAGTGGAGGGGACAGGGCTTCTGGGGCCAACGTCCTGACTTTC	CSASGGDRASGANVLTF
NA	TRBV6-5	15	TRBJ1-4	NA	TGTGCCAGCAGTCCCTGGGGGACACCGAATGAAAAACTGTTTTTT	CASSPWGTPNEKLFF
NA	TRBV6-5	16	TRBJ1-4	NA	TGTGCCAGCAGTTACTCAGGTGCGGGCGTGGGTGAAAAACTGTTTTTT	CASSYSGAGVGEKLFF
TRBD1	TRBV6-6	14	TRBJ2-7	once	TGTGCCATCCGAGGGGACAGTCAAGCCTACGAGCAGTACTTC	CAIRGDSQAYEQYF
TRBD1	TRBV6-5	14	TRBJ2-7	NA	TGTGCCAGCTGGGGGGACAGGATCTCCTACGAGCAGTACTTC	CASWGDRISYEQYF
TRBD1	TRBV19	15	TRBJ2-7	NA	TGTGCCAGTAGTATAGGAGGGGGCGCGAACTACGAGCAGTACTTC	CASSIGGGANYEQYF
TRBD1	TRBV7-9	14	TRBJ2-5	few	TGTGCCAGCAGCTCAATAGGGGGCCGGGAGACCCAGTACTTC	CASSSIGGRETQYF
TRBD1	TRBV18	17	TRBJ2-3	NA	TGTGCCAGCTCATCTGAACAGGGGGCGCTCGCCCCAGATACGCAGTATTTT	CASSSEQGALAPDTQYF
NA	TRBV23-1	13	TRBJ2-5	NA	TGCGCCAGCAGTCATCAGGGTCAAGAGACCCAGTACTTC	CASSHQGQETQYF
NA	TRBV29-1	12	TRBJ1-1	NA	TGCAGCGTTAGGACAGCCGGGGAAGGGACTTTCTTT	CSVRTAGEGTFF
NA	TRBV9	15	TRBJ2-5	NA	TGTGCCAGCAGACCAGGGAATGGGGCCCAAGAGACCCAGTACTTC	CASRPGNGAQETQYF
NA	TRBV6-5	13	TRBJ1-5	NA	TGTGCCAGCTCTACCAGGGGACATCAGCCCCAGCATTTT	CASSTRGHQPQHF
TRBD1	TRBV18	13	TRBJ1-6	NA	TGTGCCACGTCACAGGGGAATAATTCACCCCTCCACTTT	CATSQGNNSPLHF
TRBD2	TRBV5-1	16	TRBJ2-5	NA	TGCGCCAGCAGCTTAGCGACAGCGGGGGGGCCAGAGACCCAGTACTTC	CASSLATAGGPETQYF
TRBD1	TRBV5-4	14	TRBJ1-2	NA	TGTGCCAGCAGCCGAGGACAGGAAGGCTATGGCTACACCTTC	CASSRGQEGYGYTF
TRBD2	TRBV2	17	TRBJ2-5	NA	TGTGCCAGCAGTGAAGTTTATCTAGCGGGGGACCAAGAGACCCAGTACTTC	CASSEVYLAGDQETQYF
NA	TRBV30	14	TRBJ2-5	once	TGTGCCTGGAGGTGGCGCGGTGGTCGAGAGACCCAGTACTTC	CAWRWRGGRETQYF
NA	TRBV10-3	13	TRBJ2-7	NA	TGTGCCATCAGTGCCGGCGGGGCCTACGAGCAGTACTTC	CAISAGGAYEQYF
NA	TRBV19	13	TRBJ2-2	NA	TGTGCCAGTGCGAGGGGGACCGCCGGGGAGCTGTTTTTT	CASARGTAGELFF
TRBD1	TRBV4-1	16	TRBJ2-2	NA	TGCGCCAGCAGCCAAGGGACAGGGGGCACGGCGGGGGAGCTGTTTTTT	CASSQGTGGTAGELFF
NA	TRBV10-1	14	TRBJ1-2	NA	TGCGCCAAGACGCTTATAGACAGTTGGGGCGGCTACACCTTC	CAKTLIDSWGGYTF
NA	TRBV10-3	14	TRBJ1-1	NA	TGTGCCATCAGTGTCGGGGGGGTGAACACTGAAGCTTTCTTT	CAISVGGVNTEAFF
NA	TRBV4-1	15	TRBJ2-1	NA	TGCGCCAGCAGCCAAGATCCTAACAGGGTTAGGGAGCAGTTCTTC	CASSQDPNRVREQFF
TRBD1	TRBV27	14	TRBJ1-5	NA	TGTGCCAGCAGCCAACGACAGGGGAATCAGCCCCAGCATTTT	CASSQRQGNQPQHF
NA	TRBV7-2	16	TRBJ2-3	NA	TGTGCCAGCAGTCCCCACGGGGGGCTAAACACAGATACGCAGTATTTT	CASSPHGGLNTDTQYF
TRBD2	TRBV4-2	20	TRBJ2-1	few	TGTGCCAGCAGCCAAGCCAGGACTAGCGGGGGGTGGAGCTCCTACAATGAGCAGTTCTTC	CASSQARTSGGWSSYNEQFF
TRBD1	TRBV10-3	18	TRBJ2-2	NA	TGTGCCATCAGTGACCCGAGCCCCGGGACAGGGAACACCGGGGAGCTGTTTTTT	CAISDPSPGTGNTGELFF
TRBD1	TRBV27	16	TRBJ2-1	NA	TGTGCCAGCAGTTCTTACCCGGGACAGGGAAAGTCTGAGCAGTTCTTC	CASSSYPGQGKSEQFF
TRBD1	TRBV9	18	TRBJ2-2	NA	TGTGCCAGCAGCGTAGTTGTCATCGGACAGGGGAACACCGGGGAGCTGTTTTTT	CASSVVVIGQGNTGELFF
TRBD1	TRBV19	14	TRBJ2-7	once	TGTGCCAGTAGTCTTACAGGGGTGGACTACGAGCAGTACTTC	CASSLTGVDYEQYF
NA	TRBV6-2/TRBV6-3	15	TRBJ2-3	once	TGTGCCAGCAGTTACGTCCTCGGGGGGCCAGATACGCAGTATTTT	CASSYVLGGPDTQYF
NA	TRBV30	13	TRBJ1-2	once	TGTGCCTGGAGTGTGTTGGGGGGTAGGGGCTACACCTTC	CAWSVLGGRGYTF
TRBD1	TRBV28	13	TRBJ1-5	NA	TGTGCCAGCAGTGACAGGGGCAAACAGCCCCAGCATTTT	CASSDRGKQPQHF
TRBD1	TRBV6-5	14	TRBJ2-7	once	TGTGCCAGCAGTTACACGTTAGACAGGGGCGAGCAGTACTTC	CASSYTLDRGEQYF
NA	TRBV5-8	15	TRBJ2-2	NA	TGTGCCAGCAGCTTGGGACAGGTGGTAGCCGGGGAGCTGTTTTTT	CASSLGQVVAGELFF
TRBD1	TRBV6-1	15	TRBJ2-1	NA	TGTGCCAGCAGTGAAGCCCAGGGGGCTAGGTATGAGCAGTTCTTC	CASSEAQGARYEQFF
TRBD1	TRBV30	15	TRBJ1-5	few	TGTGCCTGGAGTACCGGGACAGGGAAACGGCAGCCCCAGCATTTT	CAWSTGTGKRQPQHF
NA	TRBV19	12	TRBJ1-2	NA	TGTGCCAGTAGTAGGGACTTCTATGGCTACACCTTC	CASSRDFYGYTF
TRBD2	TRBV7-2	15	TRBJ2-5	NA	TGTGCCAGCAGCTGGACTAGCGAGGGGGCAGAGACCCAGTACTTC	CASSWTSEGAETQYF
TRBD1	TRBV3-1/TRBV3-2	16	TRBJ1-6	NA	TGTGCCAGCAGCCAAACCCCGGGACAGGGGAATTCACCCCTCCACTTT	CASSQTPGQGNSPLHF
TRBD1	TRBV2	15	TRBJ2-5	NA	TGTGCCAGCAGTGCGGGGACAGGGAGAGAAGAGACCCAGTACTTC	CASSAGTGREETQYF
NA	TRBV6-1	18	TRBJ1-5	NA	TGTGCCAGCAGTGAAGCGCCGGCAACCCCGCGGGGCAATCAGCCCCAGCATTTT	CASSEAPATPRGNQPQHF
NA	TRBV5-4	13	TRBJ2-2	few	TGTGCCAGCAGCTCGTTTCGTGGGCGGGAGCTGTTTTTT	CASSSFRGRELFF